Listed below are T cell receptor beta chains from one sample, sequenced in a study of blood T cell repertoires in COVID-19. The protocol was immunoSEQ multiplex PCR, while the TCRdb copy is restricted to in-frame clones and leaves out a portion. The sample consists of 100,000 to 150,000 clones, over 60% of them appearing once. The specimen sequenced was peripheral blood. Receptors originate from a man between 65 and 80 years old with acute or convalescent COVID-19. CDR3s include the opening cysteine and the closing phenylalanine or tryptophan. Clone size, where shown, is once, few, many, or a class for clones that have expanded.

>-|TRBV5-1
CASSSDRAFSYEQYF
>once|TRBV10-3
CAISLTRPDTQYF
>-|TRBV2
CASSQKVGNYGYTF
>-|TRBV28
CASSFLGTGANVLTF
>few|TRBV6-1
CASSAMTGDSGNTIYF
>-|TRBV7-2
CASSLGYGGMRNGYTF
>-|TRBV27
CASRPPGTRWDSQYF
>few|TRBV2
CASSVRGEETQYF
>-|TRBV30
CAYPRQGPWGGLFF
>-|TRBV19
CASSTGQGTRASRPQHF
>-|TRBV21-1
CASSKDRGLAGELFF
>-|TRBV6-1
CASSSSAGDYEQYF
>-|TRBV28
CASSPTQGTGNQPQHF
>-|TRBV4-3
CASSQESGGRTEAFF
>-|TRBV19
CASSSGTGELFF
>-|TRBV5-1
CASRTGGETQYF
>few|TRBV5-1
CASSLWGQGADEKLFF
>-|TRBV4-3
CASSQEGSSPLHF
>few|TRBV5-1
CASSSSAGPNQPQHF
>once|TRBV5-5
CASSLGSEGGYTF
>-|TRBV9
CASSVGPDRGREKLFF
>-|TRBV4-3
CASSQVGGGQALGSQFF
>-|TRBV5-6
CASRDLGQGASGYTF
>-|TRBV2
CASSDAGGWEQYF
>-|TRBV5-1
CASSYSGLSRPGELFF
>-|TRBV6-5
CASSPTGGLREKLFF
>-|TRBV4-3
CASSQDGLSGYGYTF
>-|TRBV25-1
CASSVLPGKETDTQYF
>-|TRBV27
CASSLGTGLPYEQYF
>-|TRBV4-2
CASSYLSRGGNEQFF
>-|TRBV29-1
CSVGHGGRRTEAFF
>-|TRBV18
CASSPGLEYTDTQYF
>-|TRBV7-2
CASSVSRGPQHF
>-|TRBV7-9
CASSPPGTSGNTIYF
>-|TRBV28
CASGTGYNEQYF
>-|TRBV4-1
CASSQADRGTQYF
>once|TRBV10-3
CAISELLAGAYNEQFF
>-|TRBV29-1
CSVNLASTDTQYF
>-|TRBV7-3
CASSLTGPVNEQFF
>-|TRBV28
CASSFGVLAGVTDTQYF
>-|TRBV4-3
CASSQGTGGTTDTQYF
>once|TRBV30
CAWRDGQGGVYGYTF
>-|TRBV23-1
CASSQPPRSYEGQYF
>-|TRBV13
CASSLNYQGYNSPLHF
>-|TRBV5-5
CASSPRSGGRVNTEAFF
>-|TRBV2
CASSFRSSQGGYTF
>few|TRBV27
CASSLSQSLPQHF
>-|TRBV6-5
CASVSGGGRTGELFF
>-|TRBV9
CASSADRPGGEKLFF